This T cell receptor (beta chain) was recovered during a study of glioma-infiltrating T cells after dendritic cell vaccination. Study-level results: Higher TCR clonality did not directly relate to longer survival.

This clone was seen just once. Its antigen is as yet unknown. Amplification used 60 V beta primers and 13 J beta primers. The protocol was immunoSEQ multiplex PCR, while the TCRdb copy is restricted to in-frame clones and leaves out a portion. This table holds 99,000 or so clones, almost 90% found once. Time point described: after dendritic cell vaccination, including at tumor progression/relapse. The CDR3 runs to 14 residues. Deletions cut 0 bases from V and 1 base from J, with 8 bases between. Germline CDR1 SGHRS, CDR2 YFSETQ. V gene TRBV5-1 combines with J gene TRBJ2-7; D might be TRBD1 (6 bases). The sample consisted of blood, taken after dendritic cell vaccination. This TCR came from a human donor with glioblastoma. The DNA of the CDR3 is TGCGCCAGCAGCTTGGGAGGGGGATCCTACGAGCAGTACTTC. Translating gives CASSLGGGSYEQYF.